Detailed here is one T cell receptor (beta chain). Its specificity is unknown. PBMCs, at least 6.5 million per sample, were isolated. Germline assignment: CDR1 SGHTA and CDR2 FQGNSA. The V gene lost 4 bases and the J gene lost 0 bases, with 7 bases spanning the gap. The CDR3 covers 14 residues. The data were obtained in a study of blood T cells in healthy people across ages. A second PCR, run for roughly 7 to 12 cycles, used a sample-barcoded 5' primer plus a J-beta primer mix. Carrying 12 random nucleotides, a template-switch adaptor labeled each individual cDNA molecule. TCRdb reanalysed the 5' RACE reads using MiXCR and keeps one entry per CDR3 protein. Among roughly 800,000 distinct CDR3 sequences listed, about 62% were seen once. Study findings and constraints: Age advanced and TCR beta diversity per million T cells fell, roughly linearly. A strong correlation was found between TCR beta diversity and the percentage of naive T cells.

The sample was blood. V is TRBV7-2 and J is TRBJ2-1; D not certain. The receptor comes from a man aged 25 to 40 in good health. The CDR3 coding sequence is TGTGCCAGCAGCTCCCGACTCTCCTACAATGAGCAGTTCTTC. Translating gives CASSSRLSYNEQFF.